Listed here is a single TCR beta chain. The record originates from a study of follicular helper T cells after annual influenza vaccination. Assay used: immunoSEQ multiplex PCR; TCRdb lists only in-frame clones, some missing. The sample yields some 10,000 clones, roughly 80% seen once. Described time point: 2015-2016 season, 7 days after influenza vaccination. Trimming shortened V by 8 bases and J by 4 bases, and 11 bases separated the two germline ends. There are 12 residues in the CDR3. The V gene's germline CDR1 is MNHEY and CDR2 SVGAGI. This clonotype originated in an adult who received the influenza vaccine. The sample was CXCR5+ CD38- circulating T follicular helper cells from blood, taken 7 days after influenza vaccination. Subset reported: circulating Tfh, non-naive CD4+CXCR5+PD-1+ (ICOS+CD38+ or ICOS-CD38-). The genes are TRBV6-5 and TRBJ2-5, with D unresolved. CDR3 sequence: CASRNLLETQYF. The CDR3 DNA is TGTGCCAGCCGTAATTTGTTAGAGACCCAGTACTTC.